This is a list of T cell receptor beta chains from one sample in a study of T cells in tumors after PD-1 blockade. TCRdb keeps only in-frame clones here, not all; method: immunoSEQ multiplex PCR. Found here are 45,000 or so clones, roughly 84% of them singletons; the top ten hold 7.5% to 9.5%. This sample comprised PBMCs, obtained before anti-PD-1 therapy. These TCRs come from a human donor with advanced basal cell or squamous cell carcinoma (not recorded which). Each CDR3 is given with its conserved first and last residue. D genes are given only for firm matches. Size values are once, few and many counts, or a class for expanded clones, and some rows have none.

TGCAGTGCTAGACCAGAAGAGACCCAGTACTTC	CSARPEETQYF	TRBV20-1	NA	TRBJ2-5	NA
TGTGCCAGCAGCGTAGACAGGACAGGGAACACCGGGGAGCTGTTTTTT	CASSVDRTGNTGELFF	TRBV9	NA	TRBJ2-2	TRBD1
TGCGCCAGCAGACAGCCCGGCGGGCGAGACAATGAGCAGTTCTTC	CASRQPGGRDNEQFF	TRBV10-2	NA	TRBJ2-1	NA
TGTGCCAGCAGCCTCTCTATGGGGCGCAATAACGAGCAGTACTTC	CASSLSMGRNNEQYF	TRBV7-8	NA	TRBJ2-7	NA
TGTGCCAGCAGTGGAGGGTCCAGTGGGGCCGGGGAGCTGTTTTTT	CASSGGSSGAGELFF	TRBV6-6	once	TRBJ2-2	NA
TGCGCCAGCAGCCAGCCGGATCGGCCCTATTCACCCCTCCACTTT	CASSQPDRPYSPLHF	TRBV4-1	NA	TRBJ1-6	NA
TGTGCCTCCCTGGGGGGAGTGGTGACTGAAGCTTTCTTT	CASLGGVVTEAFF	TRBV7-9	NA	TRBJ1-1	NA
TGTGCCAGCAGCCCGGCCGGGATTAACAATGAGCAGTTCTTC	CASSPAGINNEQFF	TRBV3-1/TRBV3-2	NA	TRBJ2-1	NA
TGTGCCAGCAGCCCTATAGTCGGAGGCAATGAGCAGTTCTTC	CASSPIVGGNEQFF	TRBV3-1/TRBV3-2	NA	TRBJ2-1	NA
TGTGCCAGCAGCCCGGGACTAAAGAATGAGCAGTTCTTC	CASSPGLKNEQFF	TRBV14	NA	TRBJ2-1	TRBD2
TGTGCCAGCAGTTCCCGGGACAGATACACCGGGGAGCTGTTTTTT	CASSSRDRYTGELFF	TRBV27	few	TRBJ2-2	TRBD1
TGTGCCAGCAGCGCCAGCGGGCTAGTAGGCGAGCAGTACTTC	CASSASGLVGEQYF	TRBV7-2	NA	TRBJ2-7	NA
TGTGCCAGCAGTCCCCGGACCGCTAACACAGATACGCAGTATTTT	CASSPRTANTDTQYF	TRBV6-2/TRBV6-3	NA	TRBJ2-3	NA
TGTGCCAGTAGTTATGAAGGGTACGGCTACACCTTC	CASSYEGYGYTF	TRBV19	few	TRBJ1-2	NA
TGCGCCAGCAGCCAAGTGACAGGCCGGCTAACCCAGTACTTC	CASSQVTGRLTQYF	TRBV4-1	NA	TRBJ2-5	NA
TGTGCCAGCAGCATGGACAGGAGATACGAGCAGTACTTC	CASSMDRRYEQYF	TRBV5-6	NA	TRBJ2-7	TRBD1
TGCGCCAGCAGCCAAGCTCAAGGGTTCGGTGCTTCACCCCTCCACTTT	CASSQAQGFGASPLHF	TRBV4-1	NA	TRBJ1-6	NA
TGTGCCAGCAGGATACAGGGCTCAAGGCAGCCCCAGCATTTT	CASRIQGSRQPQHF	TRBV5-6	NA	TRBJ1-5	NA
TGTGCCAGCAGCGTAGAGGGCAGTCTGAACACTGAAGCTTTCTTT	CASSVEGSLNTEAFF	TRBV9	NA	TRBJ1-1	NA
TGTGCCAGCAGCCTCAGAGGGGCGGGGAACAGACTAGATACGCAGTATTTT	CASSLRGAGNRLDTQYF	TRBV7-8	NA	TRBJ2-3	NA
TGCAGTGCTGAACGTGGCGATGAGCAGTTCTTC	CSAERGDEQFF	TRBV20-1	NA	TRBJ2-1	NA
TGTGCCAGCAGCCAAGGGGGGGCTACGAATGAGCAGTTCTTC	CASSQGGATNEQFF	TRBV3-1/TRBV3-2	few	TRBJ2-1	NA
TGTGCCAGCAGCCAAGGTCTGGGAGGGGTCGGGGAGCTGTTTTTT	CASSQGLGGVGELFF	TRBV28	NA	TRBJ2-2	TRBD2
TGTGCCATCCGAAACAGCCCTCAAGAGACCCAGTACTTC	CAIRNSPQETQYF	TRBV6-6	NA	TRBJ2-5	NA
TGTGCCAGCAGTATAACCCAGCCCTCCTACGAGCAGTACTTC	CASSITQPSYEQYF	TRBV27	NA	TRBJ2-7	NA
TGTGCCAGCAGCCCGAATACGGCTGAAGCTTTCTTT	CASSPNTAEAFF	TRBV7-9	NA	TRBJ1-1	NA
TGTGCCAGCAGCCGACAGGGTGTGGATGGCTACACCTTC	CASSRQGVDGYTF	TRBV6-5	NA	TRBJ1-2	TRBD1
TGTGCCAGCACCCAGGGAAGGACTTCCTACGAGCAGTACTTC	CASTQGRTSYEQYF	TRBV28	medium-sized	TRBJ2-7	NA
TGTGCCATCAGTGATAACAGGGGTAAGGACAATGAGCAGTTCTTC	CAISDNRGKDNEQFF	TRBV10-3	few	TRBJ2-1	TRBD1